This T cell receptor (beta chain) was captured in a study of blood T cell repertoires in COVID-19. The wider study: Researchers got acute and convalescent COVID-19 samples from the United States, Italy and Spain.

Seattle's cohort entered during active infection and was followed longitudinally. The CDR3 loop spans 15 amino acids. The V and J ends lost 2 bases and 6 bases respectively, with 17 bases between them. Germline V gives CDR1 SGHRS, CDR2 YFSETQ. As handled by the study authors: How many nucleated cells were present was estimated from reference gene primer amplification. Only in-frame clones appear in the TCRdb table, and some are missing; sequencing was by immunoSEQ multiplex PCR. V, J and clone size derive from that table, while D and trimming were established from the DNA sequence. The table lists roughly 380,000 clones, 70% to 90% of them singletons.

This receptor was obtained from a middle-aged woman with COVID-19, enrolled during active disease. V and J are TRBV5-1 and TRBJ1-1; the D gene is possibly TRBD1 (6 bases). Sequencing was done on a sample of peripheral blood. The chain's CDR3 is CASSFLQGSLAEAFF. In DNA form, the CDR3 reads TGCGCCAGCAGCTTCCTACAGGGCTCCTTGGCTGAAGCTTTCTTT.